Listed below are T cell receptor beta chains from one sample, sequenced in a study of cytomegalovirus exposure and HLA in healthy donors. The assay was immunoSEQ multiplex PCR, and TCRdb's table has in-frame clones only and misses some. The repertoire holds 72,000 or so clones, around 61% seen once, with 3% to 3.5% in the top ten. Sequenced sample: PBMCs. Receptor source: a woman between 45 and 65 years old in good health and CMV-seronegative. Each CDR3 is given with its conserved first and last residue. The D gene is left open where the match is weak. Some rows have no size entry. The others give once, few or many, or a class for an expanded clone.

D gene	J gene	clone size	V gene	CDR3 protein	CDR3 DNA
TRBD1	TRBJ1-2	once	TRBV28	CASSSSAGGSYGYTF	TGTGCCAGCAGTTCATCCGCAGGGGGAAGCTATGGCTACACCTTC
TRBD1	TRBJ2-3	.	TRBV29-1	CSVETHRGFTDTQYF	TGCAGCGTTGAAACCCACAGGGGGTTCACAGATACGCAGTATTTT
.	TRBJ2-5	.	TRBV30	CAWSGGETQYF	TGTGCCTGGAGTGGAGGGGAGACCCAGTACTTC
TRBD2	TRBJ2-5	.	TRBV23-1	CASSQSLAGGEETQYF	TGCGCCAGCAGTCAATCTCTGGCGGGGGGCGAGGAGACCCAGTACTTC
.	TRBJ1-5	once	TRBV9	CASSVDGLDQPQHF	TGTGCCAGCAGCGTAGATGGGCTGGATCAGCCCCAGCATTTT
TRBD2	TRBJ2-3	.	TRBV19	CASSMGGRGPDTQYF	TGTGCCAGTAGTATGGGGGGGAGGGGTCCAGATACGCAGTATTTT
TRBD1	TRBJ1-1	few	TRBV6-5	CASNPAGQGRAEAFF	TGTGCCAGCAACCCGGCGGGACAGGGTAGGGCTGAAGCTTTCTTT
.	TRBJ1-5	.	TRBV28	CASSFEHHQPQHF	TGTGCCAGCAGTTTTGAACACCATCAGCCCCAGCATTTT
TRBD1	TRBJ1-1	.	TRBV5-3	CARSLQGGAEAFF	TGTGCCAGAAGCTTGCAGGGGGGCGCTGAAGCTTTCTTT
TRBD1	TRBJ1-2	.	TRBV27	CASSFLAGGNYGYTF	TGTGCCAGCAGTTTCCTGGCAGGGGGGAACTATGGCTACACCTTC
.	TRBJ1-5	.	TRBV10-3	CAISATENQPQHF	TGTGCCATCAGTGCCACAGAGAATCAGCCCCAGCATTTT
TRBD1	TRBJ1-5	.	TRBV6-1	CASSDRDRGLVGNQPQHF	TGTGCCAGCAGTGATCGGGACAGGGGATTAGTTGGCAATCAGCCCCAGCATTTT
TRBD1	TRBJ2-7	.	TRBV28	CASRPTGGRLGEQYF	TGTGCCAGCAGGCCGACAGGGGGCCGCCTTGGCGAGCAGTACTTC
.	TRBJ1-1	.	TRBV7-3	CASRTRGSNTEAFF	TGTGCCAGCAGGACCCGCGGGTCGAACACTGAAGCTTTCTTT
TRBD2	TRBJ2-7	few	TRBV5-4	CASSPGLAELYEQYF	TGTGCCAGCAGCCCCGGACTAGCGGAACTCTACGAGCAGTACTTC
TRBD1	TRBJ2-3	few	TRBV29-1	CSVEPGQGVDTQYF	TGCAGCGTTGAACCGGGACAGGGGGTGGATACGCAGTATTTT
.	TRBJ2-7	.	TRBV18	CASSPRRQLSEQYF	TGTGCCAGCTCACCAAGGAGGCAGCTCTCCGAGCAGTACTTC